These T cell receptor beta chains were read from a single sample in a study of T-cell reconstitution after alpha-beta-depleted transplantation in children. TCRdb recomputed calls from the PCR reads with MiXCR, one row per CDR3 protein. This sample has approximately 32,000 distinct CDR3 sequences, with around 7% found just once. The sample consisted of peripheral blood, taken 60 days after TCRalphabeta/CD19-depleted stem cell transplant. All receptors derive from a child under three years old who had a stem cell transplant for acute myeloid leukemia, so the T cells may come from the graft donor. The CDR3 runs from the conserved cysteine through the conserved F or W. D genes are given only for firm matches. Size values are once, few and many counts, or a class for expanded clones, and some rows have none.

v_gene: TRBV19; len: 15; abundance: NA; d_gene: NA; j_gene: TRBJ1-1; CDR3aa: CASSMGWGAATEAFF; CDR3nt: TGTGCCAGTAGTATGGGGTGGGGGGCGGCTACTGAAGCTTTCTTT
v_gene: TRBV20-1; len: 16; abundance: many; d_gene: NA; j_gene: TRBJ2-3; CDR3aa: CSANDRRDTYTDTQYF; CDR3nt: TGCAGTGCAAACGACCGCCGGGACACCTACACAGATACGCAGTATTTT
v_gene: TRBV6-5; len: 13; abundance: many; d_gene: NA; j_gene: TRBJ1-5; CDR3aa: CASGNPGNQPQHF; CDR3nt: TGTGCCAGCGGAAATCCAGGGAATCAGCCCCAGCATTTT
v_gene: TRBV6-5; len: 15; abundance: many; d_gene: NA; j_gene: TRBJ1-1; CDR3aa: CASSYRKTMNTEAFF; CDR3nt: TGTGCCAGCAGTTATAGAAAGACAATGAACACTGAAGCTTTCTTT
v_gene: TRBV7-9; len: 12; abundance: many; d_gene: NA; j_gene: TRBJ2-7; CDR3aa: CASSRSPSEQYF; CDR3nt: TGTGCCAGCAGCCGGTCACCCTCCGAGCAGTACTTC
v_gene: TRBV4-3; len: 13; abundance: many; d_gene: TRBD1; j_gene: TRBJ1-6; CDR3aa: CASSDRGVSPLHF; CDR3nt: TGCGCCAGCAGTGACAGGGGCGTTTCACCCCTCCACTTT
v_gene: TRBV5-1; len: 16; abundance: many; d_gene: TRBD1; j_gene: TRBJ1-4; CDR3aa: CASSLVRGTGGEKLFF; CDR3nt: TGCGCCAGCAGCTTGGTCCGAGGGACAGGGGGCGAAAAACTGTTTTTT
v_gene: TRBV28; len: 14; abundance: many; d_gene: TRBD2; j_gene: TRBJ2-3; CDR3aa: CASSSRTSWDTQYF; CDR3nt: TGTGCCAGCAGTTCAAGGACTAGCTGGGATACGCAGTATTTT
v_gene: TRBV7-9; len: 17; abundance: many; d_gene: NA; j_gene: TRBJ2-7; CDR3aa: CASSLAEGWLSSYEQYF; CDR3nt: TGTGCCAGCAGCTTAGCAGAGGGGTGGCTGAGCTCCTACGAGCAGTACTTC
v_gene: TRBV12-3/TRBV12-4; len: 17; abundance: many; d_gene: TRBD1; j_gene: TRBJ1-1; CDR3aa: CASSARQGKFMNTEAFF; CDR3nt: TGTGCCAGCAGTGCTCGACAGGGAAAGTTTATGAACACTGAAGCTTTCTTT
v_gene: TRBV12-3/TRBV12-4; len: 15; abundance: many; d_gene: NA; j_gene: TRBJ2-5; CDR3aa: CASSFSGGHQETQYF; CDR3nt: TGTGCCAGCAGTTTTTCCGGGGGGCACCAAGAGACCCAGTACTTC
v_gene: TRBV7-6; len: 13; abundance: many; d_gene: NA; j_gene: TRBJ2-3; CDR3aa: CASSLTDSHTQYF; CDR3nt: TGTGCCAGCAGCTTAACCGACAGCCATACGCAGTATTTT
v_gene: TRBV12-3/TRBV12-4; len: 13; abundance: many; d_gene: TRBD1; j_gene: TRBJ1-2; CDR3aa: CASSLSDRDGYTF; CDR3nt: TGTGCCAGCAGTCTCTCGGACAGGGATGGCTACACCTTC
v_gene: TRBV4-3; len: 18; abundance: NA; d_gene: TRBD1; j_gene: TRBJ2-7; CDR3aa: CASSQSHRGRGGSYEQYF; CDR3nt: TGCGCCAGCAGCCAAAGTCACAGGGGGCGAGGAGGCTCCTACGAGCAGTACTTC
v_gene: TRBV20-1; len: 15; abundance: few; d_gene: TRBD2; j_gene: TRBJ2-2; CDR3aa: CSARSSGRRTGELFF; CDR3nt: TGCAGTGCTCGCTCTAGCGGGAGAAGAACCGGGGAGCTGTTTTTT
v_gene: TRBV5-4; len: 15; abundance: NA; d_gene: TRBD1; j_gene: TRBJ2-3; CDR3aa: CASSLGDRAPDTQYF; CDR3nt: TGTGCCAGCAGCTTGGGCGACAGGGCCCCAGATACGCAGTATTTT
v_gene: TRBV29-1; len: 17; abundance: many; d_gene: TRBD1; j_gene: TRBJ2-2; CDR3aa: CSVVGLSGTGGFGELFF; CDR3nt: TGCAGCGTTGTTGGTCTTTCCGGGACAGGCGGGTTCGGGGAGCTGTTTTTT
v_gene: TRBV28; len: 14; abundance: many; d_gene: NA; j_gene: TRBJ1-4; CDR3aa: CASSSPYRGEKLFF; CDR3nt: TGTGCCAGCAGTTCGCCTTACCGCGGGGAAAAACTGTTTTTT
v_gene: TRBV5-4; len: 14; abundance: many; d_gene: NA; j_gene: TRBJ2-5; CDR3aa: CASSAPLEGGTQYF; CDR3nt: TGTGCCAGCAGCGCCCCCCTTGAGGGGGGTACCCAGTACTTC
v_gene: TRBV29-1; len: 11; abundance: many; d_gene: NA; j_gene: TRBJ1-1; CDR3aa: CSANRVTEAFF; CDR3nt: TGCAGCGCTAACAGGGTCACTGAAGCTTTCTTT
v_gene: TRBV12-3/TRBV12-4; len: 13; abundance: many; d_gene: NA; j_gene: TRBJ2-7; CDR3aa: CASSFRASYEQYF; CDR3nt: TGTGCCAGCAGTTTCAGGGCCAGCTACGAGCAGTACTTC
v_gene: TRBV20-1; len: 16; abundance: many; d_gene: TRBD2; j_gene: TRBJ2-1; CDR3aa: CSARDASSGRYNEQFF; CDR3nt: TGCAGTGCTAGAGATGCGTCTAGCGGGAGATACAATGAGCAGTTCTTC
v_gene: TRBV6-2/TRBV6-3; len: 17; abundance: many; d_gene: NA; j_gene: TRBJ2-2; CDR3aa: CASIQLGQDGGTGELFF; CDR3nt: TGTGCCAGCATCCAACTCGGACAGGACGGAGGGACCGGGGAGCTGTTTTTT
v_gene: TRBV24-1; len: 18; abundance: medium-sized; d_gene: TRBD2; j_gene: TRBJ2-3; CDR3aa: CATSATRLAGSPTDTQYF; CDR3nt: TGTGCCACCAGTGCCACCCGACTAGCGGGAAGCCCCACAGATACGCAGTATTTT
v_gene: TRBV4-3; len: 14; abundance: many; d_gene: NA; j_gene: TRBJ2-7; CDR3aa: CASSHGGRGYEQYF; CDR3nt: TGCGCCAGCAGCCACGGGGGAAGGGGCTACGAGCAGTACTTC
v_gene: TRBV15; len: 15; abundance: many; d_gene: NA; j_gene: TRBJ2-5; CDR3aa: CATSRRTPGMETQYF; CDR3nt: TGTGCCACCAGCAGGCGGACACCCGGAATGGAGACCCAGTACTTC
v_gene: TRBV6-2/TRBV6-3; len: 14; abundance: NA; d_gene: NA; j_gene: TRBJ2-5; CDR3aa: CASSYTRYQETQYF; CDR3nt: TGTGCCAGCAGTTACACAAGGTACCAAGAGACCCAGTACTTC
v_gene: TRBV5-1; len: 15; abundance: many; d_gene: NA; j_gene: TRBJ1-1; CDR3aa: CASSLAWGQDTEAFF; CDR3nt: TGCGCCAGCAGCTTGGCATGGGGGCAGGACACTGAAGCTTTCTTT
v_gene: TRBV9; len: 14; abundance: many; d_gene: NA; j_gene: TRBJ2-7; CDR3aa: CASSPRPGSYEQYF; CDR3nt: TGTGCCAGCAGCCCTCGGCCGGGATCCTACGAGCAGTACTTC
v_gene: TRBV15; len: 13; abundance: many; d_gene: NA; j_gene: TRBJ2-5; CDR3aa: CATSRDREETQYF; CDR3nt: TGTGCCACCAGCAGAGACAGGGAAGAGACCCAGTACTTC
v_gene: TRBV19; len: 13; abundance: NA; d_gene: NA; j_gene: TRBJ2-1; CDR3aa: CASSIADTSEQFF; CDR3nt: TGTGCCAGTAGTATAGCGGATACGAGTGAGCAGTTCTTC
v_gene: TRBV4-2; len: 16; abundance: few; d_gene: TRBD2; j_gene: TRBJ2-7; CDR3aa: CASSQERLAGSYEQYF; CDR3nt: TGTGCCAGCAGCCAAGAGCGCCTAGCGGGGTCCTACGAGCAGTACTTC
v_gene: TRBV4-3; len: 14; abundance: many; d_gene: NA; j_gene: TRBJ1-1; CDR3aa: CASSQRRDTIEAFF; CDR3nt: TGCGCCAGCAGCCAAAGGCGGGATACAATTGAAGCTTTCTTT
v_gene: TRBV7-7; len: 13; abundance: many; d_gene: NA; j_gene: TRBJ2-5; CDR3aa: CASSPHHQETQYF; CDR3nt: TGTGCTAGCAGCCCACACCACCAAGAGACCCAGTACTTC
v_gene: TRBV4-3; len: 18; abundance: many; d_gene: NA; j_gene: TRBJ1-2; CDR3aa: CASSQDRETLRRNYGYTF; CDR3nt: TGCGCCAGCAGCCAAGACAGGGAGACACTAAGGAGAAACTATGGCTACACCTTC
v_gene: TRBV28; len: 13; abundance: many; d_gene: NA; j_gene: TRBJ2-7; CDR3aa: CASSFFISYEQYF; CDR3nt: TGTGCCAGCAGTTTTTTCATTTCCTACGAGCAGTACTTC
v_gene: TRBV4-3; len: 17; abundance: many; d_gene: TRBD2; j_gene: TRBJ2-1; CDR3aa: CASSQEVSGNRENEQFF; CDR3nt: TGCGCCAGCAGCCAAGAGGTCAGCGGGAATAGGGAAAATGAGCAGTTCTTC
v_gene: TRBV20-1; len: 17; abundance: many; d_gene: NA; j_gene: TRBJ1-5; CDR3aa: CSAPPPSPGVGNQPQHF; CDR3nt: TGCAGTGCTCCTCCCCCCTCTCCCGGGGTGGGCAATCAGCCCCAGCATTTT